This record concerns one TCR beta chain sequence. Its antigen is unidentified. This sample stems from a study of beta chain features in type 1 diabetes. General observations from the study: In comparison with healthy donors, patients had naive, central memory and Treg TCRB repertoires that appeared more similar. The cDNA sequencing approach could over-represent high-TCR-expressing cells. Moderate yet significant TCRB CDR3 shortening was seen in Type 1 diabetes patients in all four CD4+ subsets. The question of HLA type influencing TCRB rearrangement was one that remained unresolved here.

cDNA synthesis used the whole RNA isolate, giving expressed TCRB sequences. Deep immunoSEQ sequencing covered naive, central memory and regulatory T cell samples. Data came from immunoSEQ multiplex PCR; TCRdb stores just in-frame clones and leaves some out. The sample carries hundreds of thousands of clones, about an eighth recorded once. Germline values: CDR1 MDHEN, CDR2 SYDVKM. With 5 bases removed from V and 0 bases from J, the gap between germline ends came to 14 bases. The CDR3 loop spans 15 amino acids. The sequence came from a man younger than 35 with type 1 diabetes. Input material: naive CD4+ T cells from blood. The V and J genes are TRBV28 and TRBJ2-7; D perhaps matches TRBD1 (5 bases). The CDR3: CASSPPMDTSYEQYF. The CDR3 bases are TGTGCCAGCAGTCCCCCAATGGACACCTCCTACGAGCAGTACTTC.